The rows below give T cell receptor beta chains drawn from one sample of a study of control samples from healthy donors and cancer patients. The table came from immunoSEQ multiplex PCR; TCRdb's copy has only in-frame clones and leaves some out. In the table there are about 98,000 clones, around three quarters of which are singletons. Sequenced: blood. Source of these receptors: a woman in her 30s in good health. Each CDR3 is given with its conserved first and last residue. Each record gives: J gene, clone size, D gene, V gene, CDR3 protein, CDR3 DNA. The D gene is left open where the match is weak. The size entry is marked missing in some rows and otherwise reads once, few, many or a size class.

>TRBJ2-3|NA|TRBD2|TRBV20-1
CSASSLAGAISTDTQYF
TGCAGTGCTAGTTCACTAGCGGGGGCCATTAGCACAGATACGCAGTATTTT
>TRBJ1-2|once|NA|TRBV12-5
CASGLQGANYGYTF
TGTGCTAGTGGTTTACAGGGAGCTAACTATGGCTACACCTTC
>TRBJ1-3|few|NA|TRBV20-1
CSARVKNTIYF
TGCAGTGCTAGAGTTAAAAACACCATATATTTT
>TRBJ1-1|few|TRBD1|TRBV15
CATSRKTGVYTEAFF
TGTGCCACCAGCCGAAAAACAGGGGTGTACACTGAAGCTTTCTTT
>TRBJ1-6|NA|TRBD1|TRBV19
CASSRDSLNSPLHF
TGTGCCAGTAGTCGGGACAGTTTAAATTCACCCCTCCACTTT
>TRBJ2-7|many|TRBD2|TRBV4-2
CASSQEGPGGSSYEQYF
TGTGCCAGCAGCCAAGAGGGGCCGGGGGGGTCCTCCTACGAGCAGTACTTC
>TRBJ2-3|many|TRBD1|TRBV19
CASSSGTGGSRDTQYF
TGTGCCAGTAGTAGCGGGACAGGGGGTTCTCGAGATACGCAGTATTTT
>TRBJ2-1|NA|TRBD2|TRBV11-3
CASSRLGGSSYNEQFF
TGTGCCAGCAGCCGTCTCGGGGGGAGCTCCTACAATGAGCAGTTCTTC
>TRBJ2-5|NA|TRBD2|TRBV7-3
CASSSFGLAGEETQYF
TGTGCCAGCAGCTCCTTCGGACTAGCGGGGGAAGAGACCCAGTACTTC
>TRBJ1-1|NA|NA|TRBV7-2
CASSLVSSNTEAFF
TGTGCCAGCAGCTTAGTGAGCTCGAACACTGAAGCTTTCTTT
>TRBJ1-1|once|TRBD1|TRBV18
CASSPTGTGGEAFF
TGTGCCAGCTCACCTACCGGGACAGGGGGGGAAGCTTTCTTT
>TRBJ2-2|NA|NA|TRBV10-1
CASSERRITGELFF
TGCGCCAGCAGTGAGCGGCGGATCACCGGGGAGCTGTTTTTT
>TRBJ2-7|NA|NA|TRBV30
CAWSVSVTYEQYF
TGTGCCTGGAGTGTTTCAGTAACCTACGAGCAGTACTTC
>TRBJ2-5|once|NA|TRBV9
CASSVQGGRETQYF
TGTGCCAGCAGCGTGCAGGGGGGAAGAGAGACCCAGTACTTC
>TRBJ1-5|NA|TRBD1|TRBV6-2/TRBV6-3
CASSPTGAKIKPQHF
TGTGCCAGCAGCCCGACAGGGGCGAAGATCAAGCCCCAGCATTTT
>TRBJ1-2|NA|NA|TRBV12-5
CASGLGDTTNYGYTF
TGTGCTAGTGGGCTTGGGGACACGACTAACTATGGCTACACCTTC
>TRBJ2-7|few|NA|TRBV7-2
CASSLYPSCEQYF
TGTGCCAGCAGCTTATACCCCTCCTGCGAGCAGTACTTC
>TRBJ2-7|NA|NA|TRBV29-1
CSVRSRLGSYEQYF
TGCAGCGTTAGGTCTCGACTCGGCTCCTACGAGCAGTACTTC